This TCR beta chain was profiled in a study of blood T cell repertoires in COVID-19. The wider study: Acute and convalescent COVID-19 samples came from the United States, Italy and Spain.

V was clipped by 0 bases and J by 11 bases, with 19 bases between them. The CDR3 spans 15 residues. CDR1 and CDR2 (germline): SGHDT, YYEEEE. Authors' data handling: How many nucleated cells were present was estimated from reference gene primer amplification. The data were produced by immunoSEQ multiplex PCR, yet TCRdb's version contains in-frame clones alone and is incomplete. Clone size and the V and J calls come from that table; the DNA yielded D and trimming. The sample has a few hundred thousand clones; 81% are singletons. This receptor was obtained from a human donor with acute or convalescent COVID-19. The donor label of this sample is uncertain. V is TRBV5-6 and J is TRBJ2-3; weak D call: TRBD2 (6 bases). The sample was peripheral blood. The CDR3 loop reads CASSLGLAERRGQYF. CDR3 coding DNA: TGTGCCAGCAGCTTGGGGTTAGCGGAGCGGAGAGGGCAGTATTTT.